These 30 T cell receptor beta chains were sequenced from one sample in a study of blood T cell repertoires in COVID-19. TCRdb keeps only in-frame clones here, not all; method: immunoSEQ multiplex PCR. The table includes tens of thousands of clones, about 81% detected once. The sample comprised peripheral blood. The receptors here all came from a man aged 50-60 years with acute or convalescent COVID-19.

The rearrangement uses TRBV7-9 and TRBJ2-7; tentatively, D is TRBD1 (5 bases). The CDR3 is 12 amino acids. Between the trimmed V and J ends, which lost 1 base and 5 bases, there was a span of 6 bases. Germline assignment: CDR1 SEHNR and CDR2 FQNEAQ (reference sequence). Here the CDR3 DNA reads TGTGCCAGCAGCTTAGTAGGGGACGAGCAGTACTTC. The encoded protein is CASSLVGDEQYF. The full variable domain, in which reference TRBV7-9 and TRBJ2-7 provide the parts outside the CDR3, is DTGVSQNPRHKITKRGQNVTFRCDPISEHNRLYWYRQTLGQGPEFLTYFQNEAQLEKSRLLSDRFSAERPKGSFSTLEIQRTEQGDSAMYLCASSLVGDEQYFGPGTRLTVT.

The CDR3 spells CASSEGQGEQYF. The CDR3 coding sequence is TGCGCCAGCAGTGAGGGACAGGGCGAGCAGTACTTC. This chain uses TRBV10-1 with TRBJ2-7, with TRBD1 identical over 8 bases. CDR3 length equals 12 residues. Germline V gene data show CDR1 as WNHNN and CDR2 as SYGVQD (reference sequence). Trimming took 2 bases from V and 6 from J; bases not matched to a gene: 0.

J is TRBJ2-2 and V is TRBV18; possibly TRBD2 for D (7 bases). Germline V gives CDR1 KGHSH, CDR2 LQKENI. Trimming shortened V by 1 base and J by 4 bases, and 13 bases separated the two germline ends. This CDR3 has 16 amino acids. CDR3 region: CASSPRRGAGTGELFF. As DNA, the CDR3 is TGTGCCAGCTCACCACGCCGGGGGGCCGGCACCGGGGAGCTGTTTTTT.

The chain couples TRBV4-2 to TRBJ2-7; 11 bases fit TRBD1. The CDR3 is 18 amino acids. Germline trimming cut 0 bases from V and 5 bases from J; bases unmatched to any gene: 12. Germline-derived CDR1 and CDR2 are LGHNA and YNFKEQ. The CDR3 nucleotides read TGTGCCAGCAGCCAAGATCCCCTCCCCGGGACAGGGGGTGACGAGCAGTACTTC. Translation gives CASSQDPLPGTGGDEQYF.

CDR3 DNA: TGTGCCACCAGTGATCCCAATCCCCGGACTAGCGGCCTTTTGGATACGCAGTATTTT. Its protein product is CATSDPNPRTSGLLDTQYF. V gene TRBV24-1 combines with J gene TRBJ2-3; 10 bases are shared with TRBD2. From germline, CDR1 is KGHDR and CDR2 SFDVKD. The V gene end was trimmed by 3 bases and the J gene end by 6 bases; junction bases not matched to a gene: 17. This CDR3 is built from 19 residues.

The gene calls are TRBV7-9 and TRBJ2-7; D perhaps matches TRBD1 (6 bases). CDR3 length equals 14 residues. The germline gives CDR1 SEHNR, CDR2 FQNEAQ (reference sequence). V lost 8 bases and J lost 6, with 20 bases in between. DNA of the CDR3: TGTGCCAGCGGACCTGAGACAGGCTTCGGCGAGCAGTACTTC. Amino acid sequence: CASGPETGFGEQYF.

J is TRBJ2-3 and V is TRBV10-3; TRBD2 might be the D (6 bases). V shed 2 bases and J shed 1 base, with 7 bases lying between them. Germline-derived CDR1 and CDR2 are ENHRY and SYGVKD. The CDR3 totals 14 residues. In DNA, the CDR3 is TGTGCCATCAGTGAGGCTAGCGGCACAGATACGCAGTATTTT. Translated: CAISEASGTDTQYF.

The V and J genes are TRBV3-1 (or the pseudogene TRBV3-2) and TRBJ2-3, with 8 bases identical to TRBD1. J gave up 3 bases and V 5 bases, and 4 bases lay outside the gene matches. Looked up from germline, CDR1 is LGHDT and CDR2 is YNNKEL (reference sequence). The CDR3 consists of 14 residues. DNA for the CDR3: TGTGCCAGCAGCTCCCGGACAGGGACAGATACGCAGTATTTT. Amino acids: CASSSRTGTDTQYF.

This clone was observed once. The chain employs TRBV27 and TRBJ1-2; TRBD1 agrees at 8 bases. J was trimmed by 4 bases and V by 3 bases; bases with no gene match: 1. This CDR3 has 13 amino acids. Germline CDR1 is MNHEY and CDR2 is SMNVEV (reference sequence). The chain's CDR3 is CASSFQGAYGYTF. Written as DNA, the CDR3 is TGTGCCAGCAGTTTTCAGGGGGCCTATGGCTACACCTTC.

V usage is TRBV10-3 and J usage is TRBJ2-5, with D tentatively TRBD2 (5 bases). The ends were cut back, 4 bases at V and 4 bases at J, with 7 bases in the middle. Germline CDR1 and CDR2: ENHRY and SYGVKD. The CDR3 length is 12 residues. CDR3 nucleotides: TGTGCCATCAGTGGTCGGGGAGAGACCCAGTACTTC. Its protein is CAISGRGETQYF.

This clone has just one count. This chain joins TRBV3-1 (or the pseudogene TRBV3-2) and TRBJ2-1, with unresolved D. Trimming cost V 3 bases and J 5 bases, with 11 bases left between them. The CDR3 loop spans 14 amino acids. Per the germline V gene, CDR1 is LGHDT and CDR2 is YNNKEL (reference sequence). For the CDR3, the DNA is TGTGCCAGCAGCCATCAGTCTCAGAACAATGAGCAGTTCTTC. Amino acids: CASSHQSQNNEQFF.

The chain carries TRBV2 and TRBJ2-1, with TRBD2 identical over 7 bases. This CDR3 region has 15 residues. CDR1 is SNHLY, CDR2 FYNNEI, per germline. With 10 bases clipped from V and 0 bases from J, the junction kept 9 bases outside the gene matches. The CDR3 loop reads CAISSGGSSYNEQFF. CDR3 sequence (DNA): TGTGCCATCTCCTCGGGCGGGAGCTCCTACAATGAGCAGTTCTTC.

This clone appeared a few times. This chain uses TRBV6-5 with TRBJ2-7; D is perhaps TRBD1 (5 bases). Germline CDR1 and CDR2: MNHEY and SVGAGI. Trimming shortened V by 8 bases and J by 6 bases, and 20 bases separated the two germline ends. There are 14 residues in the CDR3. CDR3 sequence: CASGATAAMGEQYF. DNA of the CDR3: TGTGCCAGCGGGGCGACAGCAGCTATGGGCGAGCAGTACTTC.

This rearrangement joins TRBV11-2 to TRBJ2-5; 8 bases are a match to TRBD1. The V segment lost 2 bases and the J segment 4 bases; nucleotides outside the gene matches: 9. Per the germline V gene, CDR1 is SGHAT and CDR2 is FQNNGV. The CDR3 spans 16 residues. This CDR3 is CASSLLLDRVTETQYF. CDR3 DNA: TGTGCCAGCAGCTTACTTTTGGACAGGGTCACAGAGACCCAGTACTTC.

V and J are TRBV15 and TRBJ1-1; maybe TRBD1 (5 bases). Trimming stripped 6 bases from V and 1 base from J, with 21 bases between. The germline CDR1 and CDR2 sequences are LNHNV and YYDKDF (reference sequence). This CDR3 is built from 17 residues. CDR3 loop: CATSPGVARARNTEAFF. CDR3 bases: TGTGCCACCAGTCCGGGGGTGGCTCGGGCAAGGAACACTGAAGCTTTCTTT.

The CDR3 is CASSLLSIHSGNTIYF. CDR3 coding DNA: TGTGCCAGCAGTTTGTTGAGTATTCACTCTGGAAACACCATATATTTT. The rearrangement links TRBV28 to TRBJ1-3; D remains ambiguous. Germline loops: CDR1 MDHEN, CDR2 SYDVKM. V dropped 3 bases and J dropped 0 bases, with 12 bases sitting between them. The CDR3 sequence is 16 residues long.

This sequence joins TRBV5-1 and TRBJ2-2; the D gene is possibly TRBD2 (6 bases). The V end was cut by 0 bases, the J end by 4 bases, with 10 bases between. This CDR3 spans 15 amino acids. Germline V lookup: CDR1 SGHRS, CDR2 YFSETQ. The chain's CDR3 is CASSLDGGGTGELFF. The CDR3 region has the DNA TGCGCCAGCAGCTTGGACGGGGGTGGCACCGGGGAGCTGTTTTTT. Using reference TRBV5-1 and TRBJ2-2 for the parts outside the CDR3, the full variable domain is KAGVTQTPRYLIKTRGQQVTLSCSPISGHRSVSWYQQTPGQGLQFLFEYFSETQRNKGNFPGRFSGRQFSNSRSEMNVSTLELGDSALYLCASSLDGGGTGELFFGEGSRLTVL.

The chain employs TRBV6-5 and TRBJ1-6; D possibly corresponds to TRBD1 (6 bases). This CDR3 spans 14 amino acids. Between the trimmed V and J ends, which lost 4 bases and 9 bases, there was a span of 13 bases. Germline V CDR1 and CDR2: MNHEY, SVGAGI. Written as DNA, the CDR3 is TGTGCCAGCAGTTGGGGGGGGCGGTCTTCACCCCTCCACTTT. Translation: CASSWGGRSSPLHF.

CDR3 region: CASSLDPSHQPQHF. The CDR3 DNA is TGTGCCAGCAGCTTAGATCCCAGTCATCAGCCCCAGCATTTT. The J gene is TRBJ1-5, the V gene TRBV7-9, with D uncertain. V gave up 1 base and J gave up 5 bases, with 9 bases separating them. There are 14 residues in the CDR3. Germline lookup yields CDR1 SEHNR and CDR2 FQNEAQ (reference sequence).

This clone appeared a single time. Germline is not matched at one junction end, which may reflect a read error. This sample also contains other DNA sequences that code for the same CDR3. V is TRBV30 and J is TRBJ2-7; TRBD1 matches at 7 bases. CDR3 length: 11 amino acids. Germline V gene lookup returns CDR1 GTSNPN and CDR2 SVGIG (reference sequence). CDR3 nucleotides: TGTGCCTGCTACGACAGGGCCGAGCAATACTTC. Encoded protein: CACYDRAEQYF.

This chain connects TRBV4-1 to TRBJ1-1; TRBD1 aligns across 11 bases. The CDR3 loop spans 15 amino acids. Looked up from germline, CDR1 is MGHRA and CDR2 is YSYEKL. The V segment lost 4 bases and the J segment 5 bases; nucleotides outside the gene matches: 6. This CDR3 reads CASSRTGTGGTEAFF. The CDR3 nucleotides read TGCGCCAGCAGCCGAACCGGGACAGGGGGAACTGAAGCTTTCTTT.

V and J are TRBV4-1 and TRBJ2-7, with D possibly being TRBD2 (6 bases). V lost 0 bases to trimming and J lost 7 bases, with 16 bases between them. Germline CDR1 is MGHRA and CDR2 is YSYEKL. This CDR3 is built from 15 residues. CDR3 bases: TGCGCCAGCAGCCAAGAAAGGCGGGAACTCAGTGAGCAGTACTTC. This gives the protein CASSQERRELSEQYF.

The chain employs TRBV11-2 and TRBJ2-3; possible D gene TRBD2, 6 bases. With 5 bases removed from V and 0 bases from J, the gap between germline ends came to 15 bases. The CDR3 is 16 residues long. Germline CDR1 SGHAT, CDR2 FQNNGV. Written as DNA, the CDR3 is TGTGCCAGCAGCCGCTTTCGCGGGACTAGCACAGATACGCAGTATTTT. Its translation is CASSRFRGTSTDTQYF. The complete variable domain, with remaining parts taken from reference TRBV11-2 and TRBJ2-3, reads EAGVAQSPRYKIIEKRQSVAFWCNPISGHATLYWYQQILGQGPKLLIQFQNNGVVDDSQLPKDRFSAERLKGVDSTLKIQPAKLEDSAVYLCASSRFRGTSTDTQYFGPGTRLTVL.

The chain combines TRBV7-2 with TRBJ2-1, with D maybe TRBD2 (7 bases). V was cut by 6 bases and J by 8 bases, with 20 bases left in between. The CDR3 covers 15 residues. CDR1 SGHTA and CDR2 FQGNSA come from the germline V gene. CDR3 DNA: TGTGCCAGCAGTACCGAGGGCGGGGGCTGGGATGAGCAGTTCTTC. Its protein is CASSTEGGGWDEQFF.

V is TRBV5-5 and J is TRBJ2-3; D is unresolved. V dropped 0 bases and J dropped 0 bases, with 5 bases sitting between them. The CDR3 runs 14 residues. CDR1 is SGHKS, CDR2 YYEKEE, per germline (reference sequence). The CDR3 DNA reads TGTGCCAGCAGCTTGGACAGTAGCACAGATACGCAGTATTTT. This encodes CASSLDSSTDTQYF.

The chain joins TRBV4-1 to TRBJ2-7; D is perhaps TRBD1 (5 bases). V was pared by 5 bases and J by 0 bases, with 8 bases between. The CDR3 contains 13 residues. Germline-derived CDR1 and CDR2 are MGHRA and YSYEKL. CDR3 nucleotide sequence: TGCGCCAGCAGCAGCGACAGCTCCTACGAGCAGTACTTC. Encoded protein: CASSSDSSYEQYF.

The chain is built from TRBV5-1 and TRBJ1-1; 7 nucleotides align to TRBD1. Germline V gene data show CDR1 as SGHRS and CDR2 as YFSETQ. This CDR3 has 16 residues. Trimming cost V 3 bases and J 6 bases; bases outside gene matches: 14. CDR3 in DNA: TGCGCCAGCAGCTCGATAATTCGACAGGGACAGCCTGAAGCTTTCTTT. It encodes CASSSIIRQGQPEAFF. Filled out from reference TRBV5-1 and TRBJ1-1, the complete variable domain reads KAGVTQTPRYLIKTRGQQVTLSCSPISGHRSVSWYQQTPGQGLQFLFEYFSETQRNKGNFPGRFSGRQFSNSRSEMNVSTLELGDSALYLCASSSIIRQGQPEAFFGQGTRLTVV.

This chain joins TRBV11-2 and TRBJ1-5, with D tentatively TRBD1 (5 bases). The V and J ends lost 1 base and 3 bases respectively, with 7 bases between them. Per germline, CDR1 SGHAT and CDR2 FQNNGV. CDR3 length: 14 amino acids. The CDR3 loop reads CASSLGGPNQPQHF. CDR3 sequence (DNA): TGTGCCAGCAGCTTAGGGGGCCCCAATCAGCCCCAGCATTTT.

CDR3 nucleotide sequence: TGTGCCAGCTGTCCAGGGATGAACACTGAAGCTTTCTTT. Its translation is CASCPGMNTEAFF. V is TRBV18 and J is TRBJ1-1; possibly TRBD1 for D (5 bases). V was pared by 7 bases and J by 0 bases, with 9 bases between. Germline V gene lookup returns CDR1 KGHSH and CDR2 LQKENI. The CDR3 has 13 amino acids.

This clone was detected only once. This sequence joins TRBV27 and TRBJ1-1; D is possibly TRBD1 (6 bases). V dropped 3 bases and J dropped 1 base, with 6 bases sitting between them. The CDR3 totals 13 residues. Germline lookup yields CDR1 MNHEY and CDR2 SMNVEV (reference sequence). CDR3 loop: CASSLGQNTEAFF. The CDR3 DNA reads TGTGCCAGCAGTTTGGGACAGAACACTGAAGCTTTCTTT.